This TCR beta chain was found in a study of blood T cell repertoires in COVID-19. As for the study in general: In each case, the material was cDNA or gDNA derived from T cells, B-cell-depleted T cells, or PBMCs.

This clone was counted once. Trimming removed 4 bases from V and 1 base from J, with 11 bases in between. Per germline, CDR1 MGHDK and CDR2 SYGVNS. This CDR3 spans 16 amino acids. Original data processing: Estimates of nucleated cell counts were drawn from the amplification of reference gene primers. Produced via immunoSEQ multiplex PCR; TCRdb's table is partial and in-frame only. D and trimming were read from the DNA, whereas the V and J calls and clone size are those reported in that table. This repertoire shows 200,000 to 250,000 clones, around 88% found once; its top ten account for approximately 6%.

The clonotype comes from a woman of 80 years or more with COVID-19, enrolled during active disease. Sequences were obtained from peripheral blood. V is TRBV25-1 and J is TRBJ1-6; perhaps TRBD1 as D (5 bases). CDR3 sequence (DNA): TGTGCCAGCAGTGCCCAAGGGGCGTCCTATAATTCACCCCTCCACTTT. Translated: CASSAQGASYNSPLHF.